The 14 T cell receptor beta chains presented below share a single source sample, sequenced in a study of cytomegalovirus exposure and HLA in healthy donors (dated by TCRdb to about 2017). The library relied on the immunoSEQ multiplex PCR assay. The multiplex PCR relied on a mix of 60 forward primers for TCR Vbeta segments and 13 reverse primers for TCR Jbeta segments. TCRdb retrieved this table from immuneACCESS and kept in-frame rearrangements only. Not all clones are present; in checked studies, unresolved V genes account for under half, and no reason is known for the remainder. The sample table records about 98,000 clones; 55% to 75% of these occur just once. The leading ten clones occupy under 2.5% of the sample. Input material: PBMCs. The source of these receptors is a man aged 45-60 years in good health and CMV-seronegative.

This clone was picked up one time. The rearrangement joins TRBV4-2 to TRBJ2-3; the match to TRBD2 covers 16 bases. Trimming at V came to 2 bases and at J to 4 bases, leaving 3 bases not matched to a gene. The CDR3 is 17 residues long. Germline lookup yields CDR1 LGHNA and CDR2 YNFKEQ. The CDR3 is CASSQLGTSGGADTQYF. In DNA, the CDR3 is TGTGCCAGCAGCCAACTCGGGACTAGCGGGGGGGCAGATACGCAGTATTTT.

The chain recombines TRBV5-4 with TRBJ2-7; 12 bases line up with TRBD2. CDR1 and CDR2 (germline): SGHNT, YYREEE (reference sequence). V was pared by 4 bases and J by 3 bases, with 5 bases of the junction left unmatched. CDR3 length: 15 amino acids. CDR3 region: CASSTLLAGGYEQYF. The CDR3 bases are TGTGCCAGCAGCACCCTACTAGCGGGGGGCTACGAGCAGTACTTC.

The genes are TRBV11-2 and TRBJ2-7; D unclear. V shed 1 base and J shed 6 bases, with 16 bases lying between them. The CDR3 runs 15 residues. Germline V gene sequence: CDR1 SGHAT, CDR2 FQNNGV. CDR3 sequence reads: CASSLGLSLPPEQYF. The CDR3 region has the DNA TGTGCCAGCAGCTTAGGGCTTTCCCTCCCACCCGAGCAGTACTTC.

The chain joins TRBV6-5 to TRBJ1-5; no firm D call. Trimming cost V 4 bases and J 4 bases, with 8 bases left between them. The germline gives CDR1 MNHEY, CDR2 SVGAGI. CDR3 length equals 13 residues. The CDR3 loop is CASSWALNQPQHF. The CDR3 DNA sequence: TGTGCCAGCAGTTGGGCCCTGAATCAGCCCCAGCATTTT.

This clone was seen only a few times. The gene calls are TRBV5-1 and TRBJ2-2; 9 nucleotides align to TRBD1. The germline CDR1 and CDR2 sequences are SGHRS and YFSETQ. V trimming: 2 bases; J trimming: 7 bases; junction bases outside the gene matches: 6. The CDR3 is 15 residues long. The CDR3 loop reads CASSLNRGQGGELFF. CDR3 DNA: TGCGCCAGCAGCTTAAACAGGGGGCAAGGCGGGGAGCTGTTTTTT.

This clone was seen only once. The chain uses TRBV28 and TRBJ2-5, with TRBD1 as a possible D gene (6 bases). V dropped 4 bases and J dropped 6 bases, with 15 bases sitting between them. The CDR3 loop spans 14 amino acids. From germline, CDR1 is MDHEN and CDR2 SYDVKM. For the CDR3, the DNA is TGTGCCAGCAGTTCCTTACAGGGAACAAAGACCCAGTACTTC. It codes for CASSSLQGTKTQYF.

The genes are TRBV11-2 and TRBJ2-2; TRBD2 agrees at 8 bases. The CDR3 loop spans 17 amino acids. Unmatched junction bases numbered 12, after V lost 5 bases and J lost 4 bases. Germline-derived CDR1 and CDR2 are SGHAT and FQNNGV. Here the CDR3 DNA reads TGTGCCAGCAGCGCGCTGATGCGGGGGGCCGCCACCGGGGAGCTGTTTTTT. Translated, it gives CASSALMRGAATGELFF. The whole variable domain, filled in from reference TRBV11-2 and TRBJ2-2, reads EAGVAQSPRYKIIEKRQSVAFWCNPISGHATLYWYQQILGQGPKLLIQFQNNGVVDDSQLPKDRFSAERLKGVDSTLKIQPAKLEDSAVYLCASSALMRGAATGELFFGEGSRLTVL.

The chain joins TRBV5-4 to TRBJ1-4; 10 bases align to TRBD1. Germline trimming cut 3 bases from V and 14 bases from J; bases unmatched to any gene: 7. The CDR3 is 13 residues long. Germline V lookup: CDR1 SGHNT, CDR2 YYREEE (reference sequence). The CDR3 sequence: CASSWGDRGLLFF. The DNA for the CDR3 is TGTGCCAGCAGCTGGGGGGACAGGGGCTTGCTGTTTTTT.

V is TRBV5-4 and J is TRBJ2-5; TRBD2 aligns across 11 bases. Judging by the DNA end, TRBJ2-7 fits better; the J call may be wrong. CDR3 length: 15 amino acids. Looked up from germline, CDR1 is SGHNT and CDR2 is YYREEE (reference sequence). The CDR3 region has the DNA TGTGCCAGCAGCTCAAAAGGTAGCGGGAGGGACGAGCAGTACTTC. Translating gives CASSSKGSGRDEQYF.

The chain combines TRBV28 with TRBJ2-5, with 12 bases fitting TRBD1. The CDR3 totals 17 residues. Germline V gene data show CDR1 as MDHEN and CDR2 as SYDVKM. After removal of 5 bases from V and 10 bases from J, the junction contained 17 bases not matched to a gene. Here the CDR3 reads CASSPAGDRGLVGGQYF. DNA of the CDR3: TGTGCCAGCAGTCCCGCCGGGGACAGGGGGCTTGTGGGGGGCCAGTACTTC.

The table lists this clone with a few counts. This chain joins TRBV28 and TRBJ1-4, with D possibly being TRBD1 (6 bases). Trimming cost V 6 bases and J 4 bases, with 33 bases left between them. There are 21 residues in the CDR3. Germline CDR1 and CDR2: MDHEN and SYDVKM. The CDR3 is CASSHPRTGGRFTLSNEKLFF. Written as DNA, the CDR3 is TGTGCCAGCAGCCACCCTCGTACGGGGGGCCGCTTTACCCTTAGTAATGAAAAACTGTTTTTT.

Concerning this clone itself: The junction departs from germline at one end; a sequencing error may be responsible. Other DNA sequences in the same sample also yield this CDR3. The chain recombines TRBV7-9 with TRBJ1-6; 9 bases map to TRBD1. CDR1 is SEHNR, CDR2 FQNEAQ, per germline (reference sequence). The CDR3 contains 15 residues. CDR3 bases: TGTGCCAGCAGCCCACAGGGACAGGGAAATTCCCCCCTCCACTTT. Its translation: CASSPQGQGNSPLHF.

This clone has a single count. V usage is TRBV5-1 and J usage is TRBJ2-7; 15 bases align to TRBD2. CDR1 and CDR2 from the germline V gene are SGHRS and YFSETQ. The J segment lost 2 bases and the V segment lost 4 bases, leaving 4 bases of the junction unmatched. The CDR3 is 16 amino acids. The CDR3 loop reads CASSRGLAGGPYEQYF. The CDR3, as DNA: TGCGCCAGCAGCCGGGGACTAGCGGGAGGTCCCTACGAGCAGTACTTC.

The genes are TRBV2 and TRBJ2-7; weak D call: TRBD2 (5 bases). CDR1 is SNHLY and CDR2 is FYNNEI in the germline V gene. Trimming cost V 1 base and J 5 bases, with 12 bases left between them. There are 14 residues in the CDR3. The CDR3 DNA is TGTGCCAGCAGTGAAGAAGGACCAGCGGACGAGCAGTACTTC. It translates to CASSEEGPADEQYF. Variable domain in full (rest from reference TRBV2 and TRBJ2-7): EPEVTQTPSHQVTQMGQEVILRCVPISNHLYFYWYRQILGQKVEFLVSFYNNEISEKSEIFDDQFSVERPDGSNFTLKIRSTKLEDSAMYFCASSEEGPADEQYFGPGTRLTVT.